The rows below give T cell receptor beta chains drawn from one sample of a study of cytomegalovirus exposure and HLA in healthy donors. Produced via immunoSEQ multiplex PCR; TCRdb's table is partial and in-frame only. The repertoire holds 120,000 or so clones, with 50% to 80% as singletons. Input material: PBMCs. These receptors were taken from a woman in her thirties or forties in good health and CMV-seropositive. The conserved cysteine and the conserved F or W are not part of the CDR3 here. The order of the fields is D gene, V gene, J gene, CDR3 protein. A D gene is named only where the DNA matches it firmly.

D gene: NA
V gene: TRBV6-1
J gene: TRBJ1-1
CDR3 protein: ASSDLFGNTEAF

D gene: TRBD2
V gene: TRBV6-4
J gene: TRBJ2-1
CDR3 protein: ASSGGLAPYNEQF

D gene: NA
V gene: TRBV6-6
J gene: TRBJ1-1
CDR3 protein: ASISPNTEAF

D gene: NA
V gene: TRBV10-1
J gene: TRBJ1-2
CDR3 protein: ASSEGPSYGYT

D gene: NA
V gene: TRBV7-9
J gene: TRBJ2-7
CDR3 protein: SSSFGISYEQY

D gene: NA
V gene: TRBV10-3
J gene: TRBJ2-7
CDR3 protein: AISGQGSYEQY

D gene: TRBD1
V gene: TRBV5-1
J gene: TRBJ1-1
CDR3 protein: ASSQQGAATEAF

D gene: NA
V gene: TRBV2
J gene: TRBJ1-2
CDR3 protein: ASSTQGAENYGYT

D gene: NA
V gene: TRBV4-1
J gene: TRBJ1-5
CDR3 protein: ASSQEYRVGNQPQH

D gene: NA
V gene: TRBV2
J gene: TRBJ1-5
CDR3 protein: ASSEEGGGNQPQH

D gene: TRBD2
V gene: TRBV19
J gene: TRBJ2-5
CDR3 protein: ASRRGGVETQY

D gene: NA
V gene: TRBV7-7
J gene: TRBJ2-7
CDR3 protein: ASSLGEGGEQY

D gene: TRBD1
V gene: TRBV30
J gene: TRBJ1-1
CDR3 protein: AWRRTGGTEAF

D gene: NA
V gene: TRBV7-9
J gene: TRBJ2-1
CDR3 protein: ASSSPGGSNEQF

D gene: TRBD1
V gene: TRBV18
J gene: TRBJ2-6
CDR3 protein: ASSRQGSATGANVLT

D gene: NA
V gene: TRBV6-5
J gene: TRBJ1-5
CDR3 protein: ASTPSRVRQPQH

D gene: TRBD1
V gene: TRBV5-6
J gene: TRBJ2-3
CDR3 protein: ASSRNRGLVTDTQY

D gene: TRBD2
V gene: TRBV23-1
J gene: TRBJ2-7
CDR3 protein: ASSQAAGGLTYEQY

D gene: NA
V gene: TRBV5-1
J gene: TRBJ1-4
CDR3 protein: ASSLAGANEKLF

D gene: NA
V gene: TRBV25-1
J gene: TRBJ2-2
CDR3 protein: ASRKGNGELF

D gene: TRBD2
V gene: TRBV27
J gene: TRBJ2-3
CDR3 protein: ASSPSAGGPVTQY

D gene: TRBD1
V gene: TRBV2
J gene: TRBJ1-4
CDR3 protein: ASSLTGITEKLF

D gene: NA
V gene: TRBV6-1
J gene: TRBJ1-1
CDR3 protein: ASSVWEGNTEAF

D gene: NA
V gene: TRBV20-1
J gene: TRBJ2-2
CDR3 protein: SARVNGELF

D gene: TRBD2
V gene: TRBV18
J gene: TRBJ2-7
CDR3 protein: ASSPGLAGYEQY

D gene: NA
V gene: TRBV4-1
J gene: TRBJ1-1
CDR3 protein: ASSQEAGLSTEAF

D gene: NA
V gene: TRBV5-1
J gene: TRBJ2-7
CDR3 protein: ASGLDIPRDEQY

D gene: NA
V gene: TRBV15
J gene: TRBJ1-4
CDR3 protein: ATSRDRAGEKLF

D gene: NA
V gene: TRBV28
J gene: TRBJ2-1
CDR3 protein: ASSLREYEQF

D gene: TRBD1
V gene: TRBV27
J gene: TRBJ1-4
CDR3 protein: ASSLQDGTGKLF

D gene: TRBD1
V gene: TRBV6-6
J gene: TRBJ2-7
CDR3 protein: ASSRTGYEQY

D gene: NA
V gene: TRBV7-8
J gene: TRBJ1-4
CDR3 protein: ASSFASGVEKLF

D gene: TRBD1
V gene: TRBV19
J gene: TRBJ1-1
CDR3 protein: ASSPGQLRTEAF

D gene: NA
V gene: TRBV28
J gene: TRBJ2-6
CDR3 protein: ASSFKGWGRSSGANVLT

D gene: TRBD1
V gene: TRBV27
J gene: TRBJ1-3
CDR3 protein: ASRLTGAGNTIY

D gene: TRBD2
V gene: TRBV7-9
J gene: TRBJ2-1
CDR3 protein: AWIAGGPDEQF

D gene: NA
V gene: TRBV29-1
J gene: TRBJ1-4
CDR3 protein: SVFLVGALNEKLF

D gene: NA
V gene: TRBV28
J gene: TRBJ2-1
CDR3 protein: ASSPRTGYNEQF

D gene: TRBD2
V gene: TRBV6-6
J gene: TRBJ2-7
CDR3 protein: ASSYSSWRGDYEQY

D gene: NA
V gene: TRBV5-1
J gene: TRBJ2-5
CDR3 protein: ASSRQETQY

D gene: NA
V gene: TRBV2
J gene: TRBJ1-2
CDR3 protein: ASSANGVSYGYT

D gene: NA
V gene: TRBV12-2
J gene: TRBJ2-7
CDR3 protein: ASRSRGLISYEQY